This paragraph covers one T cell receptor (beta chain) sequence. Its cognate antigen has yet to be identified. No much larger clone exists at a distance of one base, and base qualities are not known. TCRbeta CDR3 regions were amplified from genomic DNA by means of the immunoSEQ Assay, a bias-controlled multiplex PCR. The authors processed their data as follows. The number of nucleated cells in each sample was estimated from the amplification of reference gene primers within the assay. To quantify the absolute abundance of each unique TCRbeta CDR3 rearrangement, sequence reads were collapsed and filtered. For each sample, productive Simpson clonality was calculated as the square root of Simpson's diversity index over productive rearrangements. The immuneACCESS repertoire file appears here via TCRdb, limited to in-frame rearrangements. These files lack a portion of the clones; in checked studies, under half of the deficit traces to unresolved V genes, and the cause of the others is not known. V, J and clone size are taken as reported in that table, and D and trimming were inferred from the DNA itself. Present in this sample are roughly 41,000 clones, 88% of which were seen just once. The ten top clones hold approximately 4.9% of the sample.

This entry comes from a study of blood T cell repertoires in COVID-19 (dated by TCRdb to about 2020). Regarding the research as a whole: Collaborator samples came from the United States, Italy and Spain and covered acute and convalescent phases of COVID-19. The prospective study material was composed of cDNA or gDNA derived from T cells, B-cell-depleted T cells, or PBMCs. Deeply sampled blood TCRbeta repertoires from subjects exposed to, actively infected with, or recovered from COVID-19 were included in the dataset. A freely available public database, intended as a resource for researchers studying the immune response to SARS-CoV-2, is where the repertoires were released. Samples came from the ongoing ImmuneRACE study (first 160 participants) plus 1,254 subjects from 6 global collaborators. The sample metadata nearly always contained a de-identified subject ID, COVID-19 status, age in years and sex. HLA class I and class II types, where available, came from metadata supplied by the sample provider rather than from assay-based typing. Overall study results and their limits: The amount of clinical and demographic metadata varied by source and participant and was provided uncurated.

V lost 6 bases and J lost 5 bases, and the count of bases not matched to a germline gene is 9. The CDR3 goes from the cysteine to the phenylalanine over 14 residues. The read is trimmed to its CDR3 DNA, 42 bases read in frame from base 1. The germline V gene supplies CDR1 MNHEY and CDR2 SVGAGI. The collaborating institutions used their own protocols to collect whole blood in K2EDTA tubes. For TCRbeta analysis, collaborators shipped samples as frozen whole blood, isolated PBMCs, or DNA extracted from either of those sample types. The chain is encoded by TRBV6-5 joined to TRBJ2-7, with TRBD2 matching 8 junction bases. This sequence was found in a human donor in a cohort sampled during active COVID-19. Sequenced sample: peripheral blood. The nucleotide sequence is given as TGTGCCAGCAGCCAACAGGGACTAGGCGACGAGCAGTACTTC. Translation gives CASSQQGLGDEQYF.